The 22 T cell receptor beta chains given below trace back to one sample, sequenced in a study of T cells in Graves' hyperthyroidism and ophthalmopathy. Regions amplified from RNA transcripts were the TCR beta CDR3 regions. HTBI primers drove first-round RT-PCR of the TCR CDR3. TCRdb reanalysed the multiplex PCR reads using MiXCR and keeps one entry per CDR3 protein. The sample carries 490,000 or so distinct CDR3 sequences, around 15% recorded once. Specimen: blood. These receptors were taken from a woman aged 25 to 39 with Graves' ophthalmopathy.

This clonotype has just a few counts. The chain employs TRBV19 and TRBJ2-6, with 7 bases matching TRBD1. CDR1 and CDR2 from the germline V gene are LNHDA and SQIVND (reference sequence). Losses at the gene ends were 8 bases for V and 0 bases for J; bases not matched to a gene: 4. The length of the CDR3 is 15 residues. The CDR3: CASSDRTSGANVLTF. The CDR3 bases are TGTGCCAGTTCGGACAGGACCTCTGGGGCCAACGTCCTGACTTTC.

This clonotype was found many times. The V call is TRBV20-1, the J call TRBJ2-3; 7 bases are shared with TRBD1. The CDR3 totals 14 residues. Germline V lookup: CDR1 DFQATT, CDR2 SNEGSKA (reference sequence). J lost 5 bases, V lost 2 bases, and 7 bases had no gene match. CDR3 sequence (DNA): TGCAGTGCTAGATGGCAGGGGGAGATAGATACGCAGTATTTT. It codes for CSARWQGEIDTQYF.

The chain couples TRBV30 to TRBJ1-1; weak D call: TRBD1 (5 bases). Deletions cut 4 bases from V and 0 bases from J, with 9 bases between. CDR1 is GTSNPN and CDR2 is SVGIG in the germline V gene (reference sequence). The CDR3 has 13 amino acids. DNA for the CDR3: TGTGCCTGGATGGCAGGGATGAACACTGAAGCTTTCTTT. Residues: CAWMAGMNTEAFF.

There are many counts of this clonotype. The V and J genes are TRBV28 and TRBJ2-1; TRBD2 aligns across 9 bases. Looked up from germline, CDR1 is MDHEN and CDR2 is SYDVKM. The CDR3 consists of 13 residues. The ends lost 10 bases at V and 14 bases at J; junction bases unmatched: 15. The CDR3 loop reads CATRASGIGVEFF. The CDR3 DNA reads TGTGCCACCAGGGCTAGCGGGATAGGGGTGGAGTTCTTC. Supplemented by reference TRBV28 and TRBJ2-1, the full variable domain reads DVKVTQSSRYLVKRTGEKVFLECVQDMDHENMFWYRQDPGLGLRLIYFSYDVKMKEKGDIPEGYSVSREKKERFSLILESASTNQTSMYLCATRASGIGVEFFGPGTRLTVL.

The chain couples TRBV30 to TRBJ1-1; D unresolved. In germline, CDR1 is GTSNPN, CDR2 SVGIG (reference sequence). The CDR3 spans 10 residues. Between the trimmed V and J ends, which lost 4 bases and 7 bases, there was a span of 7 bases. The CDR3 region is CAWTGSEAFF. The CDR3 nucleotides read TGTGCCTGGACCGGGAGTGAAGCTTTCTTT.

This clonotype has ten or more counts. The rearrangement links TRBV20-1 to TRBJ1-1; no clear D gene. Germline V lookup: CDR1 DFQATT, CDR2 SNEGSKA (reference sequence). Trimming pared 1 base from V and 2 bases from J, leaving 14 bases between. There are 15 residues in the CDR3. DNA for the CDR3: TGCAGTGCTAGAGTTAGAGAGGCCCGAAACACTGAAGCTTTCTTT. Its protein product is CSARVREARNTEAFF.

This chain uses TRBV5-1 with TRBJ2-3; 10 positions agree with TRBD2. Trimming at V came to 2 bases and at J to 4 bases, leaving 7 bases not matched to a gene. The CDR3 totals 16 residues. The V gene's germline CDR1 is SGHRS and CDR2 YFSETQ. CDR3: CASSFFLAGEPDTQYF. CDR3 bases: TGCGCCAGCAGCTTTTTTCTAGCGGGAGAACCAGATACGCAGTATTTT.

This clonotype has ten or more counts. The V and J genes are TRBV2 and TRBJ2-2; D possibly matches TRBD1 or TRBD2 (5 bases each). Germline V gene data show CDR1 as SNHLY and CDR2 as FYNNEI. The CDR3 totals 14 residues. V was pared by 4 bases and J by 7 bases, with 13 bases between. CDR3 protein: CASSGGSGVGELFF. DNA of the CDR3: TGTGCCAGCAGTGGGGGGAGTGGGGTCGGGGAGCTGTTTTTT.

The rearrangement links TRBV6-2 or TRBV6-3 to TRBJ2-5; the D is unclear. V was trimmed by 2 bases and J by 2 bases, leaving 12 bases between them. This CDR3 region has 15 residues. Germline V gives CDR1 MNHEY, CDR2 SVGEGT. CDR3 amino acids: CASSYIPVRQETQYF. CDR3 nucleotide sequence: TGTGCCAGCAGTTACATCCCCGTAAGACAAGAGACCCAGTACTTC.

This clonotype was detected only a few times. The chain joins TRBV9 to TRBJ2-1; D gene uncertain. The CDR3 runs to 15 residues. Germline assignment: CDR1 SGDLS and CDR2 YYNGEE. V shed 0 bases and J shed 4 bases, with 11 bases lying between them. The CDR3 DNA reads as TGTGCCAGCAGCGTAGAAGGCCGATTTTACAATGAGCAGTTCTTC. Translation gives CASSVEGRFYNEQFF.

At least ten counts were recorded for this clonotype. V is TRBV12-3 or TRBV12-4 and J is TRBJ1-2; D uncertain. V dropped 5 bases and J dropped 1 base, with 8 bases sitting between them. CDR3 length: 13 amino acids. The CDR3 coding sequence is TGTGCCAGCAGTAGAGGGAATAACTATGGCTACACCTTC. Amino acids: CASSRGNNYGYTF.

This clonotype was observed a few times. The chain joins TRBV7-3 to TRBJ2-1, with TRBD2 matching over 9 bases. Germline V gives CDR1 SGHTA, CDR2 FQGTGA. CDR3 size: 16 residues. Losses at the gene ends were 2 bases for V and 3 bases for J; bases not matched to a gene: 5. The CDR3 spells CASSLGRAGGYNEQFF. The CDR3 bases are TGTGCCAGCAGCTTAGGGAGAGCGGGGGGCTACAATGAGCAGTTCTTC.

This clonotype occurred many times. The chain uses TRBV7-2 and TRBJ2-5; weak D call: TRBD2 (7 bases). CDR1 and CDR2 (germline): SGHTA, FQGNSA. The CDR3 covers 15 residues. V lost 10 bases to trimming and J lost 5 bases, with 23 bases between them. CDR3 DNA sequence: TGTGCCACCAAACCCGGGGGGCGGGGCTGGGAGACCCAGTACTTC. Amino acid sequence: CATKPGGRGWETQYF.

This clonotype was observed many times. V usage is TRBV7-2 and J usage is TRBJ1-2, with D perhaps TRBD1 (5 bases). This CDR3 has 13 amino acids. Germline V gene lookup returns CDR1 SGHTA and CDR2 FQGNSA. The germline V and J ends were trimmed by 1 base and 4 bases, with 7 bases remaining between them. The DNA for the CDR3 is TGTGCCAGCAGCTTAGGGGGGACCTATGGCTACACCTTC. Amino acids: CASSLGGTYGYTF.

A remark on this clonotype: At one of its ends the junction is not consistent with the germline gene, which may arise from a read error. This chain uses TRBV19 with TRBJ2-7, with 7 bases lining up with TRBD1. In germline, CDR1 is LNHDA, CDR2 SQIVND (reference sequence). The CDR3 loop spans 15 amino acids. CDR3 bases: TGTGCCAGTAGGTTAATGACAGGGTCCTCCTACGAACAGTACTTC. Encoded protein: CASRLMTGSSYEQYF.

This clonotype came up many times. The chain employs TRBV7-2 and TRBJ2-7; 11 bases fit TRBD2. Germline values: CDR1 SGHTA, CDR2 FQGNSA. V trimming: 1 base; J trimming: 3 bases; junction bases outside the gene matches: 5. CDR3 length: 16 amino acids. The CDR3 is CASSLVGTSGNYEQYF. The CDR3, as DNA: TGTGCCAGCAGCTTAGTCGGGACTAGCGGAAACTACGAGCAGTACTTC.

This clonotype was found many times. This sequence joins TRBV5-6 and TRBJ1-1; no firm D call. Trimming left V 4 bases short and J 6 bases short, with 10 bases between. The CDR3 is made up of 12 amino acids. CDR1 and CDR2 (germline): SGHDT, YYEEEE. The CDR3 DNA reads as TGTGCCAGCAGCCCCGGAGGCCCTGAAGCTTTCTTT. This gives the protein CASSPGGPEAFF. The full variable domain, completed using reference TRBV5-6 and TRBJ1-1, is DAGVTQSPTHLIKTRGQQVTLRCSPKSGHDTVSWYQQALGQGPQFIFQYYEEEERQRGNFPDRFSGHQFPNYSSELNVNALLLGDSALYLCASSPGGPEAFFGQGTRLTVV.

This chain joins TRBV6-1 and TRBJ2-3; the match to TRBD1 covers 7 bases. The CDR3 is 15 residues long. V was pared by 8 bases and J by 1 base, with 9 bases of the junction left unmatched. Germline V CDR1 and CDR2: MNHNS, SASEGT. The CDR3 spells CASYSRDRGTDTQYF. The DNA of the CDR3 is TGTGCCAGCTACTCCCGGGACAGAGGCACAGATACGCAGTATTTT.

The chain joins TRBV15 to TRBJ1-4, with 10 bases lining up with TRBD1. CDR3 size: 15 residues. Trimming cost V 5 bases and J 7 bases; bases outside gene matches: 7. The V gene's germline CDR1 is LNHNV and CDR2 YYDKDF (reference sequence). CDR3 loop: CATSGDRGRVEKLFF. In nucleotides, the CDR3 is TGTGCCACCAGCGGTGACAGGGGGCGCGTTGAAAAACTGTTTTTT.

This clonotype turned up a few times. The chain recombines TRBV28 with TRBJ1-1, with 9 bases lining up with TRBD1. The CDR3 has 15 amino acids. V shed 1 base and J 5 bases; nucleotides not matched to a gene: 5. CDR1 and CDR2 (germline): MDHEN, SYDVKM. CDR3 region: CASSLLDRGWTEAFF. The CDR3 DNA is TGTGCCAGCAGTTTATTGGACAGGGGATGGACTGAAGCTTTCTTT. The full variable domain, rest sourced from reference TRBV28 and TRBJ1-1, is DVKVTQSSRYLVKRTGEKVFLECVQDMDHENMFWYRQDPGLGLRLIYFSYDVKMKEKGDIPEGYSVSREKKERFSLILESASTNQTSMYLCASSLLDRGWTEAFFGQGTRLTVV.

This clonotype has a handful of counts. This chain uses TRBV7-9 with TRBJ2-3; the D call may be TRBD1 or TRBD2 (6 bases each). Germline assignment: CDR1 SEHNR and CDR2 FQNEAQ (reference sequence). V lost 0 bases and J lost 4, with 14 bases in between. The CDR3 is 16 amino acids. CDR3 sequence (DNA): TGTGCCAGCAGCTTAGCGGGGGCCTGGGGGGCAGATACGCAGTATTTT. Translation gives CASSLAGAWGADTQYF.

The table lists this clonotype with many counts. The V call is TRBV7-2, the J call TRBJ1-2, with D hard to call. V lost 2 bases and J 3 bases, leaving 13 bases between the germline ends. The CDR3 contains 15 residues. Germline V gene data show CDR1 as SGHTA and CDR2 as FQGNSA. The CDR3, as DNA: TGTGCCAGCAGCTTATTCCAGCCAACCTACTATGGCTACACCTTC. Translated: CASSLFQPTYYGYTF.